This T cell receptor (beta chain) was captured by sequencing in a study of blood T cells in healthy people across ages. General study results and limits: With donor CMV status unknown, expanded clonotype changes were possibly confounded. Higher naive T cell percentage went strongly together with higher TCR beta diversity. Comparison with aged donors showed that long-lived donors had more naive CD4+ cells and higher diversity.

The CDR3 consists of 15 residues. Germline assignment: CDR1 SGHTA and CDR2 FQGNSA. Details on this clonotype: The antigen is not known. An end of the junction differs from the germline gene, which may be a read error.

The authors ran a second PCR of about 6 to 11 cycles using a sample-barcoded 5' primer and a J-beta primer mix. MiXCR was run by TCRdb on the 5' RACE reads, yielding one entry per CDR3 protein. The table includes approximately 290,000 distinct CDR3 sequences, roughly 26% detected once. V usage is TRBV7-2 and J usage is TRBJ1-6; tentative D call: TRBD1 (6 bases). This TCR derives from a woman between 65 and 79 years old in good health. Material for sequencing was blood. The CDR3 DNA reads TGTGCCAGCGGCCTGGATCCGGGACAATTATCACTCCTCCACTTT. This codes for CASGLDPGQLSLLHF.